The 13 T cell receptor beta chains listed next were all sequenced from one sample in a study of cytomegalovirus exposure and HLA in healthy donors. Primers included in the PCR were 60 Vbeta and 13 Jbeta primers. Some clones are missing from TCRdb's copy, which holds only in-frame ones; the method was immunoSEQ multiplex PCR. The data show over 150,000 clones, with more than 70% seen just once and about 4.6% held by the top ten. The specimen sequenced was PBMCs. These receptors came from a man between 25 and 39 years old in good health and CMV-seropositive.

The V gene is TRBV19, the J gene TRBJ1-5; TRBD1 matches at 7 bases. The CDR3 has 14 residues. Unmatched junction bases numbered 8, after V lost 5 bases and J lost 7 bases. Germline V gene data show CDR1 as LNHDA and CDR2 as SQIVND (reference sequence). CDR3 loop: CASSSTGDEQPQHF. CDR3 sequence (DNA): TGTGCCAGTAGTTCTACAGGGGATGAGCAGCCCCAGCATTTT.

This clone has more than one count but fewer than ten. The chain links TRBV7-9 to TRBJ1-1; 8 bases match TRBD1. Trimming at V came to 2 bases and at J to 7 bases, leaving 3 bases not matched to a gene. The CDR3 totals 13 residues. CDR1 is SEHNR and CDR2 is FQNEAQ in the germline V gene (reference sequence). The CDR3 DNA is TGTGCCAGCAGCTTACAGGGGGCGGGTGAAGCTTTCTTT. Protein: CASSLQGAGEAFF. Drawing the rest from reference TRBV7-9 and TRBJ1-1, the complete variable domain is DTGVSQNPRHKITKRGQNVTFRCDPISEHNRLYWYRQTLGQGPEFLTYFQNEAQLEKSRLLSDRFSAERPKGSFSTLEIQRTEQGDSAMYLCASSLQGAGEAFFGQGTRLTVV.

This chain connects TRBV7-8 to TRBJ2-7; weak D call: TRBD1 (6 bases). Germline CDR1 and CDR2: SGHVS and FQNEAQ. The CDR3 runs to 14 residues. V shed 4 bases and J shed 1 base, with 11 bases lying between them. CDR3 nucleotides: TGTGCCAGCAGCTCCCCGGACAGTTCCTACGAGCAGTACTTC. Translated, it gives CASSSPDSSYEQYF.

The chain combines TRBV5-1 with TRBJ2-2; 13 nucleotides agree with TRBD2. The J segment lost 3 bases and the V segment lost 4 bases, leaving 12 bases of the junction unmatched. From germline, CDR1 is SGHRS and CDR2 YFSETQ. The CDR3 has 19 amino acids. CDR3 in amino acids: CASSRPGTSGAYYTGELFF. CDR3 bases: TGCGCCAGCAGCCGCCCCGGGACTAGCGGGGCCTATTACACCGGGGAGCTGTTTTTT.

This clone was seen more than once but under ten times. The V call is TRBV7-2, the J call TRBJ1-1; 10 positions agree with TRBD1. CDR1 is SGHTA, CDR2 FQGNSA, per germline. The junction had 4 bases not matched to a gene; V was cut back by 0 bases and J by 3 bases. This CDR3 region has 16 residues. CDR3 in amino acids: CASSLAGQGWDTEAFF. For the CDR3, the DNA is TGTGCCAGCAGCTTAGCGGGACAGGGGTGGGACACTGAAGCTTTCTTT. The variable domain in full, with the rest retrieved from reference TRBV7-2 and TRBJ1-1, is GAGVSQSPSNKVTEKGKDVELRCDPISGHTALYWYRQSLGQGLEFLIYFQGNSAPDKSGLPSDRFSAERTGGSVSTLTIQRTQQEDSAVYLCASSLAGQGWDTEAFFGQGTRLTVV.

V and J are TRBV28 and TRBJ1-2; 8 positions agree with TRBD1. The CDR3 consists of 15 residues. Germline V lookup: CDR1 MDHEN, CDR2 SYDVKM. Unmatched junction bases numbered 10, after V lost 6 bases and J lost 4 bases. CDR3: CASSFGQGNLYGYTF. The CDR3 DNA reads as TGTGCCAGCAGCTTCGGACAGGGAAACCTCTATGGCTACACCTTC.

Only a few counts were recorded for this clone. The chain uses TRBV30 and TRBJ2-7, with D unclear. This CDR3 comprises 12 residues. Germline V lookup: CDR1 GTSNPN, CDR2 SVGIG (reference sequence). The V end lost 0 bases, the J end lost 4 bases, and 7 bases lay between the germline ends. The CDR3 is CAWSVESYEQYF. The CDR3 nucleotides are TGTGCCTGGAGTGTGGAGAGTTACGAGCAGTACTTC.

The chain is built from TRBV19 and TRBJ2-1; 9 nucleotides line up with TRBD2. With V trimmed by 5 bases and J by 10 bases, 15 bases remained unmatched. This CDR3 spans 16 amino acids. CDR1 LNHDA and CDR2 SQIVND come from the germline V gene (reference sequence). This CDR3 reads CASSSRKASGTREQFF. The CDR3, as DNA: TGTGCCAGTAGTTCGAGGAAAGCTAGCGGGACTCGGGAGCAGTTCTTC.

In DNA, the CDR3 is TGTGCCAGCAGCGTAGACCCTGCCCAGCGGAGGGAGGGCTACACCTTC. As protein: CASSVDPAQRREGYTF. The chain couples TRBV9 to TRBJ1-2, with D hard to call. V was pared by 0 bases and J by 8 bases, with 20 bases between. The CDR3 is made up of 16 amino acids. From germline, CDR1 is SGDLS and CDR2 YYNGEE.

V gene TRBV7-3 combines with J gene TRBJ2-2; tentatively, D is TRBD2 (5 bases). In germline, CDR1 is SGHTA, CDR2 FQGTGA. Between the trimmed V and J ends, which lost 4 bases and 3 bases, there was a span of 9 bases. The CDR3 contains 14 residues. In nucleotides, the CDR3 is TGTGCCAGCAGCTCCGGGGTGGACACCGGGGAGCTGTTTTTT. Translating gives CASSSGVDTGELFF.

The CDR3 here is CASGSPSSGRAYEQFF. For the CDR3, the DNA is TGTGCTAGTGGTTCCCCCTCTAGCGGGAGGGCCTATGAGCAGTTCTTC. This chain joins TRBV12-5 and TRBJ2-1, with 12 nucleotides matching TRBD2. The CDR3 sequence is 16 residues long. With V trimmed by 4 bases and J by 8 bases, 9 bases remained unmatched. CDR1 and CDR2 from the germline V gene are LGHNT and FRNRAP.

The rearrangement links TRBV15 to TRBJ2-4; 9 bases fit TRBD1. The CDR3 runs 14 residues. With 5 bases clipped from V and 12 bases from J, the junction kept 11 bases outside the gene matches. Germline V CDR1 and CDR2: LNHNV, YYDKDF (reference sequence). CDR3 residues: CATSEGDRARYQYF. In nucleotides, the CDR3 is TGTGCCACCAGCGAGGGGGACAGGGCTCGGTATCAGTACTTC.

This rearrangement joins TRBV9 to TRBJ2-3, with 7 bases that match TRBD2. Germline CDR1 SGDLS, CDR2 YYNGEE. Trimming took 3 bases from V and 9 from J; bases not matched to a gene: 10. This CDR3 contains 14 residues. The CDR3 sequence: CASSASGTTATQYF. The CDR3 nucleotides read TGTGCCAGCAGCGCCTCCGGGACTACAGCAACGCAGTATTTT.